Included here is one T cell receptor (beta chain) sequence, with context. TCRdb keeps only in-frame clones here, not all; method: immunoSEQ multiplex PCR. This sample has some 95,000 clones, with more than 85% found just once. V lost 3 bases and J 5 bases, leaving 15 bases between the germline ends. The CDR3 runs 15 residues. The germline V gene has CDR1 LNHDA and CDR2 SQIVND (reference sequence). The data are from a study of OX40 agonist ivuxolimab in advanced cancers. Study summary: Ivuxolimab was administered intravenously to patients at 0.01 to 10 mg/kg every 2 weeks.

This TCR was recovered from an adult with an advanced solid tumor such as melanoma, head and neck, liver or kidney cancer. The chain couples TRBV19 to TRBJ2-3; the D gene is possibly TRBD2 (6 bases). Sequenced material: CD4+ or CD8+ T cells sorted from blood, taken in a trial of the OX40 agonist ivuxolimab. The CDR3 coding sequence is TGTGCCAGTAGTATTTCCCCGGGAGTTGGAGATACGCAGTATTTT. Its protein is CASSISPGVGDTQYF. Full variable domain (outside the CDR3, taken from reference TRBV19 and TRBJ2-3): DGGITQSPKYLFRKEGQNVTLSCEQNLNHDAMYWYRQDPGQGLRLIYYSQIVNDFQKGDIAEGYSVSREKKESFPLTVTSAQKNPTAFYLCASSISPGVGDTQYFGPGTRLTVL.